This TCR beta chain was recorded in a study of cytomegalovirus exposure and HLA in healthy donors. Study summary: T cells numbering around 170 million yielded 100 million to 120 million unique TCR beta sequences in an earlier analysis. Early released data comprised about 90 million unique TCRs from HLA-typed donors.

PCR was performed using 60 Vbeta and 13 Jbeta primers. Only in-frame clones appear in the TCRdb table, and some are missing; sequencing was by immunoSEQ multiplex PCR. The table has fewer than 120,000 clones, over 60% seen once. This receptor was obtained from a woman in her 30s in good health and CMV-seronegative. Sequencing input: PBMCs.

This CDR3 reads CASREGNTGELFF. CDR3 nucleotides: TGTGCCAGCAGGGAGGGGAACACCGGGGAGCTGTTTTTT. The chain employs TRBV7-3 and TRBJ2-2; a weak D match, TRBD2 (6 bases). Germline V gene sequence: CDR1 SGHTA, CDR2 FQGTGA. The CDR3 loop spans 13 amino acids. The V gene lost 6 bases and the J gene lost 1 base, with 6 bases spanning the gap.